Each of the 17 T cell receptor beta chains below was sequenced from the same sample in a study of CD8 T cells in cerebrospinal fluid in Alzheimer's disease. TCRdb derives one entry per CDR3 protein from the 10x single-cell sequencing reads, leaving out DNA. The sample data list fewer than 2,000 distinct CDR3 sequences. The sequencing input was cerebrospinal fluid. The receptors derive from a human donor in good health.

This clonotype is labeled medium-sized based on frequency. The CDR3 reads CASSVESGTSYEQYF. This chain uses TRBV9 with TRBJ2-7. This CDR3 is built from 15 residues. The germline CDR1 and CDR2 sequences are SGDLS and YYNGEE.

This clonotype counts as medium-sized (0.01 to 0.1%) by frequency. The genes are TRBV30 and TRBJ1-1; without DNA, the TCRdb call of TRBD1 cannot be checked. Germline assignment: CDR1 GTSNPN and CDR2 SVGIG (reference sequence). CDR3 length equals 14 residues. This chain's CDR3 is CAWRQQGGYTEAFF. The full variable domain, rest sourced from reference TRBV30 and TRBJ1-1, is SQTIHQWPATLVQPVGSPLSLECTVEGTSNPNLYWYRQAAGRGLQLLFYSVGIGQISSEVPQNLSASRPQDRQFILSSKKLLLSDSGFYLCAWRQQGGYTEAFFGQGTRLTVV.

This clonotype counts as medium-sized by frequency. The genes are TRBV5-1 and TRBJ2-7; TCRdb's assignment of TRBD1 cannot be checked, as there is no DNA. This CDR3 is 14 amino acids long. Per the germline V gene, CDR1 is SGHRS and CDR2 is YFSETQ. The CDR3 region is CASSLVRQDYEQYF.

This clonotype is labeled medium-sized based on frequency. The rearrangement joins TRBV3-1 to TRBJ2-1; there is no DNA to check the TCRdb D call of TRBD2. The germline V gene has CDR1 LGHDT and CDR2 YNNKEL (reference sequence). The CDR3 is 17 amino acids. The CDR3 spells CASSQLTSGRYNNEQFF.

Judged by frequency, this clonotype is large. This chain connects TRBV12-3 or TRBV12-4 to TRBJ1-1; TCRdb proposes TRBD1, but this gene call is untestable without DNA. This CDR3 spans 15 amino acids. This chain's CDR3 is CASSLGLGGGTEAFF.

This clonotype is called medium-sized (0.01 to 0.1%) based on its frequency. The V call is TRBV9, the J call TRBJ2-3. The CDR3 has 17 residues. Germline loops: CDR1 SGDLS, CDR2 YYNGEE. The CDR3 region is CASSVEGPTTSTDTQYF.

This clonotype is medium-sized (0.01 to 0.1%) by frequency. V is TRBV6-5 and J is TRBJ2-3; there is no DNA to check the TCRdb D call of TRBD2. The CDR3 has 19 residues. Germline V CDR1 and CDR2: MNHEY, SVGAGI. The CDR3 protein is CASSARLGLAGLSTDTQYF.

In terms of frequency, this clonotype is medium-sized. The V and J genes are TRBV6-1 and TRBJ1-5; TCRdb selects TRBD1, and the lack of DNA leaves this call unchecked. The CDR3 runs to 16 residues. Germline lookup yields CDR1 MNHNS and CDR2 SASEGT. The CDR3 protein is CASNEASGQGGQPQHF.

In terms of frequency, this clonotype is large (0.1 to 1%). The genes are TRBV3-1 and TRBJ2-7; the TRBD1 assignment by TCRdb is unverifiable without DNA. The CDR3 totals 12 residues. Per the germline V gene, CDR1 is LGHDT and CDR2 is YNNKEL (reference sequence). The CDR3 reads CASSQRGAEQYF.

The chain's CDR3 is CAWSTGRFYGYTF. This chain links TRBV30 with TRBJ1-2; TCRdb gives TRBD1 as the D gene, but with no DNA this cannot be confirmed. The CDR3 loop spans 13 amino acids. The germline V gene has CDR1 GTSNPN and CDR2 SVGIG (reference sequence).

This clonotype ranks as medium-sized in terms of frequency. The chain joins TRBV6-5 to TRBJ2-2; TCRdb's D call of TRBD1 is untestable without DNA. CDR3 length: 16 residues. Looked up from germline, CDR1 is MNHEY and CDR2 is SVGAGI. Here the CDR3 reads CASSYRTGGRTGELFF.

Measured by frequency, this clonotype is medium-sized. The chain employs TRBV27 and TRBJ1-2; as DNA is missing, the TRBD1 call by TCRdb cannot be tested. The germline gives CDR1 MNHEY, CDR2 SMNVEV (reference sequence). The CDR3 is 13 amino acids. The CDR3 loop is CATATGRGYGYTF.

This clonotype counts as large by frequency. This rearrangement joins TRBV7-2 to TRBJ2-7; TCRdb calls TRBD1, which cannot be checked without DNA. Per the germline V gene, CDR1 is SGHTA and CDR2 is FQGNSA. The CDR3 has 15 amino acids. This CDR3 is CASSFSDSLTYEQYF.

This clonotype counts as medium-sized by frequency. The chain recombines TRBV6-4 with TRBJ1-5; the D call from TCRdb, TRBD1, cannot be confirmed without DNA. This CDR3 is built from 15 residues. CDR1 and CDR2 (germline): MRHNA, SNTAGT. CDR3 residues: CASSEQGAPNQPQHF.

This clonotype is identified as medium-sized (0.01 to 0.1%) from frequency. The chain carries TRBV12-3 or TRBV12-4 and TRBJ1-6; without DNA, the TCRdb call of TRBD1 cannot be checked. This CDR3 spans 13 amino acids. The CDR3 loop reads CASSPVFGSPLHF.

In terms of frequency, this clonotype is medium-sized (0.01 to 0.1%). The V call is TRBV6-5, the J call TRBJ2-3; TCRdb outputs TRBD2, but without DNA this stays unchecked. CDR1 and CDR2 (germline): MNHEY, SVGAGI. CDR3 length: 15 amino acids. This chain's CDR3 is CASSTSGGRTDTQYF.

This clonotype is classed as large by frequency. The chain combines TRBV7-9 with TRBJ2-5; TCRdb gives TRBD1 as the D gene, but with no DNA this cannot be confirmed. Germline V gene data show CDR1 as SEHNR and CDR2 as FQNEAQ (reference sequence). CDR3 length equals 13 residues. CDR3 sequence reads: CASSGITGETQYF.